This passage covers 7 T cell receptor beta chains from one sample sequenced in a study of long-term antiretroviral therapy in people with HIV. Version v3.0 of the immunoSEQ assay was performed at survey level. Profiled with immunoSEQ multiplex PCR; TCRdb holds only in-frame clones, not every one. The table shows 35,000 to 50,000 clones, with more than 75% occurring only once. This sample comprised unsorted PBMCs, obtained 0.1 years before starting antiretroviral therapy. These receptors were taken from a woman aged 50 to 65 with HIV.

The chain employs TRBV7-9 and TRBJ2-5; TRBD2 matches 9 bases. V shed 4 bases and J 2 bases; nucleotides not matched to a gene: 8. CDR3 length equals 16 residues. Germline CDR1 SEHNR, CDR2 FQNEAQ (reference sequence). CDR3 sequence (DNA): TGTGCCAGCAGCTCTAACAGACTAGCGGTTCAAGAGACCCAGTACTTC. This translates into CASSSNRLAVQETQYF.

This clone was found once. The rearrangement links TRBV30 to TRBJ2-7, with a possible D match to TRBD1 (5 bases). Trimming took 2 bases from V and 7 from J, leaving 15 bases between them. CDR1 GTSNPN and CDR2 SVGIG come from the germline V gene (reference sequence). This CDR3 is 13 amino acids long. This CDR3 is CAWSRGLAGEQYF. The CDR3 nucleotides are TGTGCCTGGAGTCGCGGTCTTGCAGGGGAGCAGTACTTC.

The chain joins TRBV6-6 to TRBJ2-5; D possibly corresponds to TRBD2 (7 bases). This CDR3 spans 13 amino acids. Trimming stripped 6 bases from V and 4 bases from J, with 12 bases between. Germline V lookup: CDR1 MNHNY, CDR2 SVGAGI (reference sequence). The CDR3, as DNA: TGTGCCAGCAGGAACAGGGAGGGAGAGACCCAGTACTTC. Protein: CASRNREGETQYF.

This clone has just one count. The V gene is TRBV10-3, the J gene TRBJ1-2; D remains unclear. Between the trimmed V and J ends, which lost 7 bases and 0 bases, there was a span of 9 bases. The CDR3 spans 13 residues. Germline V gene sequence: CDR1 ENHRY, CDR2 SYGVKD. CDR3 sequence (DNA): TGTGCCATCACGGCCGGGACTAACTATGGCTACACCTTC. It is translated as CAITAGTNYGYTF.

The rearrangement uses TRBV6-1 and TRBJ1-5; unclear D gene. CDR3 size: 14 residues. V lost 8 bases to trimming and J lost 7 bases, with 18 bases between them. The germline V gene encodes CDR1 MNHNS and CDR2 SASEGT. In DNA form, the CDR3 reads TGTGCCAGCCGGGATCCAATGAGGATCCAGCCCCAGCATTTT. This translates into CASRDPMRIQPQHF.

The chain joins TRBV19 to TRBJ2-2; unclear D gene. Looked up from germline, CDR1 is LNHDA and CDR2 is SQIVND (reference sequence). The V gene lost 1 base and the J gene lost 3 bases, with 6 bases spanning the gap. This CDR3 is built from 14 residues. CDR3 region: CASSIAAHTGELFF. For the CDR3, the DNA is TGTGCCAGTAGTATAGCAGCCCACACCGGGGAGCTGTTTTTT. Complete variable domain (other parts from reference TRBV19 and TRBJ2-2): DGGITQSPKYLFRKEGQNVTLSCEQNLNHDAMYWYRQDPGQGLRLIYYSQIVNDFQKGDIAEGYSVSREKKESFPLTVTSAQKNPTAFYLCASSIAAHTGELFFGEGSRLTVL.

The chain carries TRBV5-6 and TRBJ2-7; 8 nucleotides line up with TRBD2. The CDR3 has 14 residues. Trimming at V came to 7 bases and at J to 0 bases, leaving 6 bases not matched to a gene. Germline CDR1 reads SGHDT; CDR2 reads YYEEEE. The CDR3, as DNA: TGTGCCAGCTACCGGGGGGGCGCCTCCTACGAGCAGTACTTC. This sequence encodes CASYRGGASYEQYF.